The 24 T cell receptor beta chains given below trace back to one sample, sequenced in a study of glioma-infiltrating T cells. TCR alpha and beta CDR3 regions were amplified from RNA using iRepertoire nested multiplex PCR. Via MiXCR, TCRdb re-called the multiplex PCR reads, giving one row per CDR3 protein. The sample includes approximately 88,000 distinct CDR3 sequences, less than 30% of them seen just once. The sequencing input was glioma tissue, nonneoplastic brain tissue, or PBMCs (not recorded which). These receptors were obtained from a human donor with low-grade glioma or glioblastoma, undergoing nonglioma brain surgery, or in good health (not recorded which).

As concerns this clonotype: A much larger clone is a single base away; this may be a read error. This chain uses TRBV18 with TRBJ2-7; tentative D call: TRBD1 (6 bases). Germline loops: CDR1 KGHSH, CDR2 LQKENI. This CDR3 region has 15 residues. The CDR3 nucleotides are TGTGCCAGCCCACCAGCCGGGACAAACTCCTACGAGCAGTACTTC. Amino acid sequence: CASPPAGTNSYEQYF. The full variable domain, completed using reference TRBV18 and TRBJ2-7, is NAGVMQNPRHLVRRRGQEARLRCSPMKGHSHVYWYRQLPEEGLKFMVYLQKENIIDESGMPKERFSAEFPKEGPSILRIQQVVRGDSAAYFCASPPAGTNSYEQYFGPGTRLTVT.

The sample holds many counts of this clonotype. This chain connects TRBV27 to TRBJ2-5; TRBD2 agrees at 10 bases. This CDR3 spans 15 amino acids. Germline V gene sequence: CDR1 MNHEY, CDR2 SMNVEV (reference sequence). V trimming: 7 bases; J trimming: 1 base; junction bases outside the gene matches: 6. CDR3 protein: CASNLAGVPQETQYF. The CDR3 coding sequence is TGTGCCAGCAACCTAGCGGGAGTACCCCAAGAGACCCAGTACTTC.

The chain has TRBV6-1 and TRBJ1-5; 7 nucleotides agree with TRBD1. Germline V gene sequence: CDR1 MNHNS, CDR2 SASEGT. The CDR3 spans 15 residues. With V trimmed by 6 bases and J by 7 bases, 12 bases remained unmatched. The CDR3 DNA reads TGTGCCAGCAGATCACAGGGGATCGGAAAGCAGCCCCAGCATTTT. The encoded protein is CASRSQGIGKQPQHF.

In this sample, this clonotype turned up many times. The chain uses TRBV6-6 and TRBJ1-1; D call uncertain. The germline gives CDR1 MNHNY, CDR2 SVGAGI (reference sequence). V shed 3 bases and J shed 2 bases, with 19 bases lying between them. This CDR3 contains 17 residues. The CDR3 coding sequence is TGTGCCAGCAGTTATACGGCCAGACGACATGCTAACACTGAAGCTTTCTTT. It encodes CASSYTARRHANTEAFF.

This clonotype occurred many times. This chain connects TRBV6-1 to TRBJ1-1, with D maybe TRBD1 (6 bases). The germline V gene has CDR1 MNHNS and CDR2 SASEGT. V was clipped by 6 bases and J by 0 bases, with 20 bases between them. The CDR3 totals 17 residues. DNA of the CDR3: TGTGCCAGCAGCGACATAGGTGGGAGGGACATGAACACTGAAGCTTTCTTT. Protein product: CASSDIGGRDMNTEAFF.

With respect to this clonotype: This may come from a read error, since a much larger clone is one base off. The V and J genes are TRBV12-5 and TRBJ1-3; D uncertain. The germline gives CDR1 LGHNT, CDR2 FRNRAP. This CDR3 is built from 14 residues. CDR3 coding DNA: TGTGCTAGTGGTTATGGGTCGTCTGAAAACACCATATATTTT. This translates into CASGYGSSENTIYF.

Regarding this clonotype: A junction end diverges from the germline sequence, so it may reflect a read error. The gene calls are TRBV5-1 and TRBJ1-1; D is perhaps TRBD1 (6 bases). Germline-derived CDR1 and CDR2 are SGHRS and YFSETQ. The CDR3 sequence is 16 residues long. CDR3 coding DNA: TGCGCCAGCGGCTTGAAGGTGGGGGCCACGAACACTGAGGCTTTCTTT. It yields the protein CASGLKVGATNTEAFF. The complete variable domain, with remaining parts taken from reference TRBV5-1 and TRBJ1-1, reads KAGVTQTPRYLIKTRGQQVTLSCSPISGHRSVSWYQQTPGQGLQFLFEYFSETQRNKGNFPGRFSGRQFSNSRSEMNVSTLELGDSALYLCASGLKVGATNTEAFFGQGTRLTVV.

The chain is built from TRBV19 and TRBJ2-7, with D perhaps TRBD2 (6 bases). The CDR3 is made up of 14 amino acids. Deletions cut 3 bases from V and 9 bases from J, with 18 bases between. CDR1 is LNHDA and CDR2 is SQIVND in the germline V gene (reference sequence). The CDR3 here is CASSIGRGTSGQYF. The CDR3 DNA sequence: TGTGCCAGTAGTATTGGGCGCGGGACCTCCGGGCAGTACTTC.

The chain carries TRBV29-1 and TRBJ1-2, with D tentatively TRBD1 (5 bases). Trimming removed 4 bases from V and 2 bases from J, with 17 bases in between. Germline V gene lookup returns CDR1 SQVTM and CDR2 ANQGSEA. CDR3 length: 15 residues. The CDR3, as DNA: TGCAGCGTTGGGACTCCCGGGGGAGCCAACTATGGCTACACCTTC. This sequence encodes CSVGTPGGANYGYTF.

There are many counts of this clonotype. The CDR3 loop reads CASSGIGPGQGSSSYNSPLHF. In DNA form, the CDR3 reads TGTGCCAGCAGTGGGATTGGACCGGGACAGGGCTCCAGCTCCTATAATTCACCCCTCCACTTT. The chain links TRBV25-1 to TRBJ1-6, with 9 nucleotides matching TRBD1. The V gene end was trimmed by 4 bases and the J gene end by 0 bases; junction bases not matched to a gene: 16. Germline values: CDR1 MGHDK, CDR2 SYGVNS. The CDR3 contains 21 residues.

The CDR3 region has the DNA TGTGCCAGCAGCTACCTAGCGGGGTGGGACAATGAGCAGTTCTTC. Amino acids: CASSYLAGWDNEQFF. The chain is built from TRBV5-5 and TRBJ2-1; TRBD2 matches at 9 bases. CDR1 and CDR2 (germline): SGHKS, YYEKEE (reference sequence). CDR3 length: 15 residues. Trimming took 3 bases from V and 5 from J; bases not matched to a gene: 6.

This clonotype has a count of ten or more. The chain carries TRBV25-1 and TRBJ2-7; 9 bases match TRBD1. Trimming took 7 bases from V and 2 from J; bases not matched to a gene: 9. The germline V gene has CDR1 MGHDK and CDR2 SYGVNS. This CDR3 region has 15 residues. The CDR3 sequence is CASMAWGQGAYEQYF. CDR3 sequence (DNA): TGTGCCAGCATGGCGTGGGGACAGGGTGCCTACGAGCAGTACTTC.

This clonotype has a count of ten or more. The rearrangement links TRBV27 to TRBJ2-7, with D tentatively TRBD1 (7 bases). Per the germline V gene, CDR1 is MNHEY and CDR2 is SMNVEV (reference sequence). V gave up 10 bases and J gave up 7 bases, with 29 bases separating them. The CDR3 has 16 amino acids. The CDR3 loop is CATEHRGGDRALEQYF. The CDR3 DNA reads as TGTGCCACCGAGCACAGGGGAGGAGACAGGGCCCTGGAGCAGTACTTC.

This clonotype has ten or more counts. The rearrangement uses TRBV7-9 and TRBJ2-5; TRBD2 matches 11 bases. Germline values: CDR1 SEHNR, CDR2 FQNEAQ (reference sequence). Trimming at V came to 3 bases and at J to 2 bases, leaving 5 bases not matched to a gene. The CDR3 spans 16 residues. DNA of the CDR3: TGTGCCAGCAGCTTCTTCGGGACTAGCGGACAAGAGACCCAGTACTTC. Amino acid sequence: CASSFFGTSGQETQYF.

This clonotype was seen ten or more times. This sequence joins TRBV19 and TRBJ2-1, with D perhaps matching TRBD2 (5 bases). The CDR3 spans 11 residues. V lost 1 base and J 10 bases, leaving 5 bases between the germline ends. CDR1 LNHDA and CDR2 SQIVND come from the germline V gene (reference sequence). The CDR3 DNA is TGTGCCAGTAGTATAGCGGGGGAGCAGTTCTTC. Its protein product is CASSIAGEQFF.

A few counts support this clonotype. The V call is TRBV29-1, the J call TRBJ1-1, with a tentative D call TRBD1 (5 bases). Trimming cost V 4 bases and J 0 bases, with 12 bases left between them. The CDR3 spans 14 residues. The V gene's germline CDR1 is SQVTM and CDR2 ANQGSEA. For the CDR3, the DNA is TGCAGCGTTGGGCGGCAGGGAGTGAACACTGAAGCTTTCTTT. Its translation is CSVGRQGVNTEAFF.

This clonotype was observed many times. The rearrangement links TRBV19 to TRBJ2-1, with a weak D call TRBD2 (6 bases). The CDR3 length is 15 residues. Germline CDR1 and CDR2: LNHDA and SQIVND (reference sequence). Trimming cost V 4 bases and J 3 bases, with 13 bases left between them. CDR3 coding DNA: TGTGCCAGTAGTAGGTCGGGAGCGAGCTACAATGAGCAGTTCTTC. Translated: CASSRSGASYNEQFF. Full variable domain (remainder filled in from reference TRBV19 and TRBJ2-1): DGGITQSPKYLFRKEGQNVTLSCEQNLNHDAMYWYRQDPGQGLRLIYYSQIVNDFQKGDIAEGYSVSREKKESFPLTVTSAQKNPTAFYLCASSRSGASYNEQFFGPGTRLTVL.

This clonotype came up a few times. This sequence joins TRBV4-2 and TRBJ1-3; unclear D gene. The CDR3 runs 16 residues. Trimming pared 1 base from V and 4 bases from J, leaving 14 bases between. Germline V gives CDR1 LGHNA, CDR2 YNFKEQ. CDR3 protein: CASSQVSGSEGNTIYF. DNA for the CDR3: TGTGCCAGCAGCCAAGTTTCGGGGTCGGAGGGAAACACCATATATTTT.

This clonotype was seen only once. A much larger clone differs from this one at a single base, so this may be a read error. This sequence joins TRBV7-2 and TRBJ2-3, with TRBD1 matching 8 bases. V gave up 6 bases and J gave up 1 base; unmatched junction bases: 6. The germline V gene encodes CDR1 SGHTA and CDR2 FQGNSA. This CDR3 is built from 15 residues. The CDR3 sequence: CASRWTTGGTDTQYF. The CDR3 DNA sequence: TGTGCCAGCAGGTGGACGACAGGGGGCACAGATACGCAGTATTTT.

In its sample, this clonotype was seen many times. This chain links TRBV3-1 with TRBJ2-1; 9 nucleotides line up with TRBD2. Germline values: CDR1 LGHDT, CDR2 YNNKEL (reference sequence). V trimming: 7 bases; J trimming: 3 bases; junction bases outside the gene matches: 4. The CDR3 consists of 14 residues. The CDR3 bases are TGTGCCAGCAAAGCGGGAGGACACTACAATGAGCAGTTCTTC. It yields the protein CASKAGGHYNEQFF.

This clonotype showed up many times. This sequence joins TRBV29-1 and TRBJ2-5, with D perhaps given as TRBD1 or TRBD2 (5 bases each). Germline V lookup: CDR1 SQVTM, CDR2 ANQGSEA. The CDR3 sequence is 13 residues long. Trimming removed 8 bases at V and 2 bases at J, with 15 bases between. CDR3 sequence reads: CSSLPGPQETQYF. The DNA of the CDR3 is TGCAGCTCCCTTCCGGGACCGCAAGAGACCCAGTACTTC.

The chain employs TRBV6-2 or TRBV6-3 and TRBJ2-3; no reliable D call. V was clipped by 7 bases and J by 1 base, with 9 bases between them. Germline CDR1 reads MNHEY; CDR2 reads SVGEGT. The length of the CDR3 is 13 residues. The CDR3 loop reads CASNTLGTDTQYF. In DNA form, the CDR3 reads TGTGCCAGCAATACACTCGGCACAGATACGCAGTATTTT.

This clonotype turned up a few times. This chain connects TRBV12-3 or TRBV12-4 to TRBJ1-2; TRBD1 matches at 7 bases. V trimming: 4 bases; J trimming: 7 bases; junction bases outside the gene matches: 6. The CDR3 runs 13 residues. The CDR3 protein is CASSSQGFGGYTF. The DNA of the CDR3 is TGTGCCAGCAGTTCACAGGGGTTCGGTGGCTACACCTTC.

The chain recombines TRBV18 with TRBJ2-7, with 9 bases lining up with TRBD2. CDR1 KGHSH and CDR2 LQKENI come from the germline V gene. The CDR3 loop spans 14 amino acids. V shed 1 base and J 3 bases; nucleotides not matched to a gene: 1. This CDR3 reads CASSPQAGGYEQYF. The CDR3 DNA is TGTGCCAGCTCACCACAAGCGGGAGGCTACGAGCAGTACTTC.